This TCR beta chain was observed in a study of blood T cell repertoires in COVID-19. Trimming shortened V by 5 bases and J by 1 base, and 17 bases separated the two germline ends. CDR1 is LNHNV and CDR2 is YYDKDF in the germline V gene (reference sequence). This CDR3 has 16 residues. TCRdb's table, derived via immunoSEQ multiplex PCR, lists solely in-frame clones and lacks some. The sample lists some 100,000 clones; 80% to 90% were seen once. Source material: peripheral blood. The chain employs TRBV15 and TRBJ1-2, with D maybe TRBD1 (6 bases). This clonotype was obtained from a human donor with acute or convalescent COVID-19. The donor label of this sample is uncertain. CDR3 DNA: TGTGCCACCAGCCCGAACCGCCAGGGGAGTAACTATGGCTACACCTTC. Translation: CATSPNRQGSNYGYTF.